This T cell receptor beta chain stems from a study of OX40 agonist ivuxolimab in advanced cancers. The study's findings and limits: Expanded clones were, on average, more numerous among CD8+ T cells than CD4+. CD4+ and CD8+ blood T cells expanded clonally by week 6 at 0.1 to 3.0 mg/kg.

With respect to this clone: The antigen is not known.

Measured with immunoSEQ multiplex PCR; TCRdb has only the in-frame clones, and not every one. The sample includes 45,000 or so clones, about 79% of them seen just once. Germline V lookup: CDR1 MNHNS, CDR2 SASEGT. This CDR3 has 14 amino acids. Trimming took 4 bases from V and 4 from J, leaving 11 bases between them. The sequence was obtained from an adult with an advanced solid tumor such as melanoma, head and neck, liver or kidney cancer. This chain joins TRBV6-1 and TRBJ2-1; no reliable D call. The sequencing here drew on CD4+ or CD8+ T cells sorted from blood, taken in a trial of the OX40 agonist ivuxolimab. CDR3 sequence (DNA): TGTGCCAGCAGTGTCCGGCTAGAATACAATGAGCAGTTCTTC. It translates to CASSVRLEYNEQFF.